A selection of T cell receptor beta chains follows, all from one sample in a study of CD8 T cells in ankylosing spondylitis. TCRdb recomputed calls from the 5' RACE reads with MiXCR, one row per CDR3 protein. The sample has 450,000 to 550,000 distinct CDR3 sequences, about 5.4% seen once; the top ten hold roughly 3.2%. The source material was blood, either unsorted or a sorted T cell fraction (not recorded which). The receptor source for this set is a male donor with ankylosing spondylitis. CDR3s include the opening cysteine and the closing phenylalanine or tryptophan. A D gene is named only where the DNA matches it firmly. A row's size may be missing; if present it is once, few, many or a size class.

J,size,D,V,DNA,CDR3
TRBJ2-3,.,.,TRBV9,TGTGCCAGCAGCGTAGATCCTAGCCCGGGGGCAGATACGCAGTATTTT,CASSVDPSPGADTQYF
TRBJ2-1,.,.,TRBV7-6,TGTGCCAGCAGCAAAAAGTTGGATGAGCAGTTCTTC,CASSKKLDEQFF
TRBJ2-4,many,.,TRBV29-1,TGCAGCGTCTCATTGAGGGGGGACAAAAACATTCAGTACTTC,CSVSLRGDKNIQYF
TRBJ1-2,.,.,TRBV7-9,TGTGCCAGCAGCAGGGAGACACCCCATGGCTACACCTTC,CASSRETPHGYTF
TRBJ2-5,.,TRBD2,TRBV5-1,TGCGCCAGCAGCTTGGGACTAGCTTCCGAGACCCAGTACTTC,CASSLGLASETQYF
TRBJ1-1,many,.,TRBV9,TGTGCCAGCAGCGTAGACTTACAGAATAAAGCTTTCTTT,CASSVDLQNKAFF
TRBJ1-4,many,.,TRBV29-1,TGCAGCGTTGCGGAACGGGGTGAAAAACTGTTTTTT,CSVAERGEKLFF
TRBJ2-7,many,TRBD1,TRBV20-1,TGCAGTGGTAAACAGGGGTCGGCGACGGACTACGAGCAGTACTTC,CSGKQGSATDYEQYF
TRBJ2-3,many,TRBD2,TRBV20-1,TGCAGTGCCCCGACTAGCGGGAGCGGTAATACGCAGTATTTT,CSAPTSGSGNTQYF
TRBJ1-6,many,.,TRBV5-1,TGCGCCAGCAGGGACTTGGGTAATTCACCCCTCCACTTT,CASRDLGNSPLHF
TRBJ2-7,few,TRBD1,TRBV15,TGTGCCACCAGCAGAGGGGACAGGACGCGGTACTACGAGCAGTACTTC,CATSRGDRTRYYEQYF
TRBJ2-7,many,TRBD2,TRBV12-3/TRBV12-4,TGTGCCAGCAGCCGGTCCGGGACTAGAAAGGGCGAGCAGTACTTC,CASSRSGTRKGEQYF
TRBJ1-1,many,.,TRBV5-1,TGCGCCAGCAGCTTGGAGGCAGGATCGAACACTGAAGCTTTCTTT,CASSLEAGSNTEAFF
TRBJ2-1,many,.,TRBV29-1,TGCAGCGTTGAACAAGGGACGGCAAGCTCCTACAATGAGCAGTTCTTC,CSVEQGTASSYNEQFF
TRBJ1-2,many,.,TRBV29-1,TGCAGCGTTGAAGAAGGAAACTATGGCTACACCTTC,CSVEEGNYGYTF
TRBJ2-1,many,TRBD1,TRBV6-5,TGTGCCAGCAGTTACGAGGGACAGGGTCCCGATGAGCAGTTCTTC,CASSYEGQGPDEQFF
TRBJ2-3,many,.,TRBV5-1,TGCGCCAGCAGCTTGGTTCCAGGAGGCACAGATACGCAGTATTTT,CASSLVPGGTDTQYF
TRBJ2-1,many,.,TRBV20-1,TGCAGTGCCAGACGGGGGGCCCGGGGGAATGAGCAGTTCTTC,CSARRGARGNEQFF
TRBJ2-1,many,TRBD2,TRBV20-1,TGCAGTGCTAGAGAAAGGACTAGCTTCAACCACAATGAGCAGTTCTTC,CSARERTSFNHNEQFF
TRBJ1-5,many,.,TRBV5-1,TGCGCCAGCAGAGAAGGCGGCGCCAATCAGCCCCAGCATTTT,CASREGGANQPQHF
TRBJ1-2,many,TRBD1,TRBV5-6,TGTGCCAGCAGTCAAACAGGGGGCGCGTGGTACACCTTC,CASSQTGGAWYTF
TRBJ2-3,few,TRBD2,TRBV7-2,TGTGCCAGCAGCTTATGGGGCGCGGGAGTTCCAGATACGCAGTATTTT,CASSLWGAGVPDTQYF
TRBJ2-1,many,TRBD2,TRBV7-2,TGTGCCAGCATCGAAAGGACTAGCGGGAGCATAAATGAGCAGTTCTTC,CASIERTSGSINEQFF
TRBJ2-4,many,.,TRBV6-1,TGTGCCAGCAAAAAAGAACTAGCCAAAAACATTCAGTACTTC,CASKKELAKNIQYF
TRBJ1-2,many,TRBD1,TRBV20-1,TGCAGTGCTAGCAGGGGGCGTACCTCTGGCTACACCTTC,CSASRGRTSGYTF
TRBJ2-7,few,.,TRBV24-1,TGTGCCACCAGTGACTCCGGGACATACACCTACGAGCAGTACTTC,CATSDSGTYTYEQYF